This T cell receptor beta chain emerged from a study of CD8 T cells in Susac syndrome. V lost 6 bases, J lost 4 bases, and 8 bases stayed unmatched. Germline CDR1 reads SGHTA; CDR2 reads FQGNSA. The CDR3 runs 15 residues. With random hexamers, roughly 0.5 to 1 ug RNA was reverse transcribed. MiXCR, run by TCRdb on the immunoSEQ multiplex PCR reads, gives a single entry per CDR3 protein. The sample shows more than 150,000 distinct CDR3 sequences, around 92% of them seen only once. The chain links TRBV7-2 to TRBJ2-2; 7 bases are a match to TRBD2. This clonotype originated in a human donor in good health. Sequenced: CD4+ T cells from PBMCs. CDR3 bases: TGTGCCAGCAGATACGGACTAGGGACCACCGGGGAGCTGTTTTTT. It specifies CASRYGLGTTGELFF.